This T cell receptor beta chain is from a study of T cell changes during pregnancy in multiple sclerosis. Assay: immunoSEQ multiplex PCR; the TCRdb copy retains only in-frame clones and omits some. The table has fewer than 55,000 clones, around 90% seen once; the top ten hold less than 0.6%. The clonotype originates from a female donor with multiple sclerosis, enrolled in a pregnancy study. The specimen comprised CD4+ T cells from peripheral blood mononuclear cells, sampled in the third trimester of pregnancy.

The CDR3 bases are TGTGCCATTGGGAGCCCGAGATCGCCTGAAGCTTTCTTT. Its protein is CAIGSPRSPEAFF. The chain links TRBV10-3 to TRBJ1-1; D remains unclear. The CDR3 covers 13 residues. Per germline, CDR1 ENHRY and CDR2 SYGVKD. Trimming cost V 9 bases and J 6 bases, with 17 bases left between them.